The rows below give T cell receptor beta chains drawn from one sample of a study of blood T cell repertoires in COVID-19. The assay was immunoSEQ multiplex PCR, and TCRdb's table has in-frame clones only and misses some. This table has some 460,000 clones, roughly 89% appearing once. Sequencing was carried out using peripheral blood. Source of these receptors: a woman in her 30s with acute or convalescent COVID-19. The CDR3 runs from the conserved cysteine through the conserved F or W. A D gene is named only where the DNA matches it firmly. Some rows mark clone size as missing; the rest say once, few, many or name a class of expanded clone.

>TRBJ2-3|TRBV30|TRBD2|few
TGTGCCTGGAGTGTAGGGGGACTAGGAGATACGCAGTATTTT
CAWSVGGLGDTQYF
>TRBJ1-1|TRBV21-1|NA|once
TGTGCCAGCAGCAAAAACGCCGGCGGAGCTTTCTTT
CASSKNAGGAFF
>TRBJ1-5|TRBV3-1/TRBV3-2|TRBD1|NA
TGTGCCAGCAGCAGACAGGGGGCGGGTCAGCCCCAGCATTTT
CASSRQGAGQPQHF
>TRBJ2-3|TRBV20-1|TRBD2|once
TGCAGTGTTAGTCCTAGCGGGGGGGGTGAAATAACAGATACGCAGTATTTT
CSVSPSGGGEITDTQYF
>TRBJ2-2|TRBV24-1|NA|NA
TGTGCCACCAGTGATTTGTCTAGTAGATTCACCGGGGAGCTGTTTTTT
CATSDLSSRFTGELFF
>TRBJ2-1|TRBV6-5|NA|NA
TGTGCCAGCACCCGAGACAATTTCGACAATGAGCAGTTCTTC
CASTRDNFDNEQFF
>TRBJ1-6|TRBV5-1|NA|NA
TGCGCCAGCAGCTTGTCGGGGGACTCACCCCTCCACTTT
CASSLSGDSPLHF
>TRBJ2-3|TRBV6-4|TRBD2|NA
TGTGCCAGCAGTGAGTCCTCCGGGACTAGCGGGGCAGATACGCAGTATTTT
CASSESSGTSGADTQYF
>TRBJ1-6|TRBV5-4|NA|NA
TGTGCCAGCAGCTTGTACGGTAATTCACCCCTCCACTTT
CASSLYGNSPLHF
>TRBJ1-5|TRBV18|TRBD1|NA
TGTGCCAGCTCACCATATGACAGGGGGTATCAGCCCCAGCATTTT
CASSPYDRGYQPQHF
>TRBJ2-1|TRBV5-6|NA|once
TGTGCCAGCAGCCCGCAGGGAAATGAGCAGTTCTTC
CASSPQGNEQFF
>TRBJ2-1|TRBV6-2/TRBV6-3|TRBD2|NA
TGTGCCAGCAGTTTGGAACTAGCGGTATACAATGAGCAGTTCTTC
CASSLELAVYNEQFF
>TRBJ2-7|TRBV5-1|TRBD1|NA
TGCGCCAGCAGCCGTGATGGGGACAGGGGGAAAAACGAGCAGTACTTC
CASSRDGDRGKNEQYF
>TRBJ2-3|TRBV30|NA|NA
TGTGCCTGGAGTGTAAATCTGGCTCGAAGCACAGATACGCAGTATTTT
CAWSVNLARSTDTQYF
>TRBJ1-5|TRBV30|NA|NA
TGTGCCTGGAACTGGGGGCATCAGCCCCAGCATTTT
CAWNWGHQPQHF
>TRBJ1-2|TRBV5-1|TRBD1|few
TGCGCCAGCAGCTTGGAAGGGACAGGGAGGACCTATGGCTATGGCTACACCTTC
CASSLEGTGRTYGYGYTF
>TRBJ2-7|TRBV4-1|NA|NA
TGCGCCAGCAGCCAAGTGGGAGAACCGACCTACGAGCAGTACTTC
CASSQVGEPTYEQYF
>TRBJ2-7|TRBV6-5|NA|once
TGTGCCAGCAGTTACTCGTTCAGGGACACCTACGAGCAGTACTTC
CASSYSFRDTYEQYF
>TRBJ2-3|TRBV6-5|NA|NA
TGTGCCAGCAGCTCCCCTTCGGGAAGCGCCTATACGCAGTATTTT
CASSSPSGSAYTQYF
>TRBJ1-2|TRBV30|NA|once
TGTGCCTGGAGTGACGGCAGAGGGATTGAAACCTTC
CAWSDGRGIETF
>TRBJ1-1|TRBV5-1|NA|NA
TGCGCCAGCAGCTCCGTCGCAGGCGTGAACACTGAAGCTTTCTTT
CASSSVAGVNTEAFF
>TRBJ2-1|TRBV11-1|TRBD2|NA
TGTGCCAGCAGGCTCCTACGGGGAGGGTACAATGAGCAGTTCTTC
CASRLLRGGYNEQFF
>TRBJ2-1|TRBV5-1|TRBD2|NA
TGCGCCAGCAGAAGTGCTAGCGGGATCTCCTACAATGAGCAGTTCTTC
CASRSASGISYNEQFF
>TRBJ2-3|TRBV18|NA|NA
TGTGCCAGCTCAGCCCAGGATACGCAGTATTTT
CASSAQDTQYF
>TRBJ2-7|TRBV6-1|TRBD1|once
TGTGCCAGCAGTGCGAAGCCGGGACAGGGGACCCACGAGCAGTACTTC
CASSAKPGQGTHEQYF
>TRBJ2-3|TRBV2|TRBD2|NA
TGTGCCAGCAGTACCCCGTGGCGACTAGCGGGGGTTGGGGATACGCAGTATTTT
CASSTPWRLAGVGDTQYF
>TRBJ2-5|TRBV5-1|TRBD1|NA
TGCGCCAGCAGCAGGGACAGCCTTCAAGAGACCCAGTACTTC
CASSRDSLQETQYF
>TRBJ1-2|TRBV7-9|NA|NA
TGTGCCAGCAGCTTAGGGACAGCTAACTATGGCTACACCTTC
CASSLGTANYGYTF
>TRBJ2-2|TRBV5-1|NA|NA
TGCGCCAGCAGCTCTGGAAGGGGGGGTAACACCGGGGAGCTGTTTTTT
CASSSGRGGNTGELFF
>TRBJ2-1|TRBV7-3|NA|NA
TGTGCCAGCAGCCGGGGTGGTATCTACAATGAGCAGTTCTTC
CASSRGGIYNEQFF
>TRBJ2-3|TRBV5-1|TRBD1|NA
TGCGCCAGCAGCCGACAGGGCAGCACAGATACGCAGTATTTT
CASSRQGSTDTQYF
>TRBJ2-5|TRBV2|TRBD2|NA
TGTGCCACCTGGACTAGCGGGGAGACCCAGTACTTC
CATWTSGETQYF
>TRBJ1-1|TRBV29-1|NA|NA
TGCAGCGTTGTTGGCCCGATCACTGAAGCTTTCTTT
CSVVGPITEAFF
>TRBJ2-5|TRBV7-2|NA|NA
TGTGCCAGCAGCGCTACAGGGAATAGGGAGACCCAGTACTTC
CASSATGNRETQYF
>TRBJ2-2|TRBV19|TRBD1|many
TGTGCCAGTAAGCGGGTGGGACAGGGGGCCTCCGGGGAGCTGTTTTTT
CASKRVGQGASGELFF
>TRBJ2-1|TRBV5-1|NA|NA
TGCGCCAGCAGGGCGACAGGTGATGAGCAGTTCTTC
CASRATGDEQFF
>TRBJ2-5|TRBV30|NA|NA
TGTGCCTGGAATGGGGGGTACCAAGAGACCCAGTACTTC
CAWNGGYQETQYF
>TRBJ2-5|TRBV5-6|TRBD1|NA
TGTGCCAGCAGCCCGGGGACAGGGGAAATTCAAGAGACCCAGTACTTC
CASSPGTGEIQETQYF
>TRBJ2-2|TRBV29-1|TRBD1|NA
TGCAGCGTTGTTGGGACAGGGAGGAACACCGGGGAGCTGTTTTTT
CSVVGTGRNTGELFF
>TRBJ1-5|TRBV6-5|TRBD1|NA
TGTGCCAGCAGACTCAGGGGGTTAGAGGCGGAGCCCCAGCATTTT
CASRLRGLEAEPQHF
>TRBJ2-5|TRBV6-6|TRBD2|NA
TGTGCCAGCAGTTACTTTCCGGGAGGACAAGAGACCCAGTACTTC
CASSYFPGGQETQYF
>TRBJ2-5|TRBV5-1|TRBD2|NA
TGCGCCAGCAGCTTGGACCTCGGGGGGGAGACCCAGTACTTC
CASSLDLGGETQYF
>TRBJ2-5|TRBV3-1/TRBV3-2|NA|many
TGTGCCAGCAGCCAAGATCAGCGAAGGGGACAAGAGACCCAGTACTTC
CASSQDQRRGQETQYF
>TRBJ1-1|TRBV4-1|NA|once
TGCGCCAGCAGCCAAGGGCTGGGGGTCGGGGCGGGGACTGAAGCTTTCTTT
CASSQGLGVGAGTEAFF
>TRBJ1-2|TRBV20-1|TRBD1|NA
TGCAGTGCTCGTGGTACCACAGGGGTGAGCGGCTACACCTTC
CSARGTTGVSGYTF
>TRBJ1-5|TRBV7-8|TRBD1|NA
TGTGCCAGCAGCCCGGGGACAGGGTGGACGCCCCAGCATTTT
CASSPGTGWTPQHF
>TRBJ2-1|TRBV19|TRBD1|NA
TGTGCCACCCATCGGCAGGGGGCAAATGAGCAGTTCTTC
CATHRQGANEQFF
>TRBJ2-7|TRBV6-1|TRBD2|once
TGTGCCAGCAGTGACCAGCGGGGGGGCCTCAGCTACGAGCAGTACTTC
CASSDQRGGLSYEQYF
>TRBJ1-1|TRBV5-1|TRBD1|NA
TGCGCCAGCAGCCTCCCCGACAGGGCTGCTGAAGCTTTCTTT
CASSLPDRAAEAFF
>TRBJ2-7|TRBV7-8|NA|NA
TGTGCCAGCAGCTTAGGGAGGAGCCGGGTTTTCTTC
CASSLGRSRVFF
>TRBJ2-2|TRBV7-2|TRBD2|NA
TGTGCCAGCAGCCCCCGACTAGCGCTGAACACCGGGGAGCTGTTTTTT
CASSPRLALNTGELFF
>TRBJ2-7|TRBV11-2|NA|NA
TGTGCCAGCAGCTTAGCCTTTAGGGGACAAAGAACCGAGCAGTACTTC
CASSLAFRGQRTEQYF
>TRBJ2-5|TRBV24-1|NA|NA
TGTGCCACCAGTGATTCGGGGAAGACCCAGTACTTC
CATSDSGKTQYF
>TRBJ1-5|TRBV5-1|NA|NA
TGCGCCAGCAGCGAGGGTTCGGGCAATCAGCCCCAGCATTTT
CASSEGSGNQPQHF
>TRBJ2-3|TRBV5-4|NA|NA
TGTGCCAGCAGCTTGGGGACAGGCACAGATACGCAGTATTTT
CASSLGTGTDTQYF
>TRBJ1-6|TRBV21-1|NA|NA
TGTGCCAGCAGCAATCAGGGACAGGCCTATAATTCACCCCTCCACTTT
CASSNQGQAYNSPLHF
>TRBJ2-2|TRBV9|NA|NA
TGTGCCAGCAGCGTAGAATTGGACACGAACACCGGGGAGCTGTTTTTT
CASSVELDTNTGELFF
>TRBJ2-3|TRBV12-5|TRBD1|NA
TGTGCTAGTGGTTTGGTAAGGAAGGACAGGGGTACCACAGATACGCAGTATTTT
CASGLVRKDRGTTDTQYF
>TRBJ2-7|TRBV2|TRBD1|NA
TGTGCCAGCAGTGGACAGGGGGGGGTCGAGCAGTACTTC
CASSGQGGVEQYF